A selection of T cell receptor beta chains follows, all from one sample in a study of T-cell memory formation after mild COVID-19. TCRdb passed the 5' RACE reads through MiXCR, listing each CDR3 protein once. The data contain roughly 340,000 distinct CDR3 sequences, 20% to 25% of them singletons. Material for sequencing was PBMCs or a T cell subset sorted from them (not recorded which). These receptors all come from a man between 18 and 35 years old who had mild COVID-19 (a few samples of this study predate the infection). Cell type and time point are not known. CDR3s include the opening cysteine and the closing phenylalanine or tryptophan. Each record gives: D gene, clone size, J gene, V gene, CDR3 protein, CDR3 DNA. D genes are given only for firm matches. Some rows mark clone size as missing; the rest say once, few, many or name a class of expanded clone.

NA many TRBJ2-2 TRBV7-3 CASSPGGNTGELFF TGTGCCAGCAGCCCCGGGGGAAACACCGGGGAGCTGTTTTTT
TRBD1 NA TRBJ1-1 TRBV11-1 CASSFTGGVGTFF TGTGCCAGCAGCTTCACAGGGGGAGTCGGAACTTTCTTT
NA NA TRBJ1-2 TRBV4-3 CASSQKWGHGYTF TGCGCCAGCAGCCAGAAGTGGGGGCACGGCTACACCTTC
NA NA TRBJ2-1 TRBV5-1 CASSLYRYYNEQFF TGCGCCAGCAGCTTGTATAGATATTACAATGAGCAGTTCTTC
TRBD1 NA TRBJ2-7 TRBV4-2 CASSRDRASSYEQYF TGTGCCAGCAGCCGAGACAGGGCGAGCTCCTACGAGCAGTACTTC
TRBD1 NA TRBJ2-2 TRBV3-1 CASSDRALELFF TGTGCCAGCAGCGACAGGGCCTTGGAGCTGTTTTTT
NA NA TRBJ1-3 TRBV29-1 CSVSGDSGNTIYF TGCAGCGTTTCAGGAGACTCTGGAAACACCATATATTTT
NA NA TRBJ1-2 TRBV27 CASSPGRGLLGGYTF TGTGCCAGCAGCCCGGGCCGGGGTTTGTTGGGGGGCTACACCTTC
TRBD2 NA TRBJ2-1 TRBV28 CASSFSRLAWFGNEQFF TGTGCCAGCAGTTTTTCTAGACTAGCCTGGTTCGGTAATGAGCAGTTCTTC
NA NA TRBJ1-2 TRBV7-2 CASSFNGIYGYTF TGTGCCAGCAGCTTTAACGGGATCTATGGCTACACCTTC
TRBD1 NA TRBJ1-4 TRBV4-1 CASSQLTGGDEKLFF TGCGCCAGCAGCCAACTTACAGGGGGCGACGAAAAACTGTTTTTT
NA few TRBJ1-2 TRBV4-2 CASSQPGLYGYTF TGTGCCAGCAGCCAGCCCGGGCTCTATGGCTACACCTTC
NA NA TRBJ2-2 TRBV25-1 CACKGWGPVTGELFF TGTGCCTGTAAGGGGTGGGGGCCGGTCACCGGGGAGCTGTTTTTT
NA many TRBJ2-2 TRBV5-6 CASSLSGNTGELFF TGTGCCAGCAGCTTATCGGGGAACACCGGGGAGCTGTTTTTT
NA NA TRBJ2-1 TRBV5-1 CASGARGGNEQFF TGCGCCAGCGGGGCCAGGGGAGGTAATGAGCAGTTCTTC
TRBD2 NA TRBJ2-1 TRBV20-1 CSAKHSGGANEQFF TGCAGTGCTAAACACAGCGGGGGGGCCAATGAGCAGTTCTTC
NA few TRBJ2-1 TRBV15 CATSRGQSGYNEQFF TGTGCCACCAGCCGAGGACAGAGCGGCTACAATGAGCAGTTCTTC
NA NA TRBJ2-3 TRBV6-5 CASSTPYGDTQYF TGTGCCAGCAGTACCCCTTACGGGGATACGCAGTATTTT
TRBD1 many TRBJ2-7 TRBV9 CASSATGASYEQYF TGTGCCAGCAGCGCGACAGGGGCGTCCTACGAGCAGTACTTC
NA many TRBJ1-1 TRBV5-1 CASSSSFSRMNTEAFF TGCGCCAGCAGCTCCTCGTTTAGCCGGATGAACACTGAAGCTTTCTTT
NA NA TRBJ2-5 TRBV7-2 CASSSGFQETQYF TGTGCCAGCAGCTCCGGTTTCCAAGAGACCCAGTACTTC
TRBD2 few TRBJ2-7 TRBV6-2/TRBV6-3 CASSLGLAGGLDEQYF TGTGCCAGCAGTCTGGGACTAGCGGGGGGGCTCGACGAGCAGTACTTC
NA NA TRBJ2-1 TRBV7-2 CASSFTGREQFF TGTGCCAGCAGCTTCACAGGGCGTGAGCAGTTCTTC
NA NA TRBJ1-6 TRBV5-1 CASSLSGGDNSPLHF TGCGCCAGCAGCTTATCGGGGGGCGATAATTCACCCCTCCACTTT
NA many TRBJ2-3 TRBV7-7 CASTEADTQYF TGTGCCAGCACCGAAGCAGATACGCAGTATTTT
NA many TRBJ2-4 TRBV4-3 CASSQGGLGNIQYF TGCGCCAGCAGCCAAGGTGGTCTGGGAAACATTCAGTACTTC
TRBD2 NA TRBJ2-2 TRBV7-3 CASSRTRPGELFF TGTGCCAGCAGCCGGACTAGACCCGGGGAGCTGTTTTTT
NA NA TRBJ1-2 TRBV7-2 CASSWTVYGYTF TGTGCCAGCAGCTGGACAGTGTATGGCTACACCTTC
TRBD1 many TRBJ2-3 TRBV19 CASRDRGPSTDTQYF TGTGCCAGCCGGGACAGGGGTCCTAGCACAGATACGCAGTATTTT
NA NA TRBJ1-1 TRBV6-5 CASSSMEKMEAFF TGTGCCAGCAGTTCAATGGAGAAGATGGAAGCTTTCTTT
TRBD1 NA TRBJ2-1 TRBV7-2 CASSSWQGQEENEQFF TGTGCCAGCAGCTCCTGGCAGGGACAGGAAGAGAATGAGCAGTTCTTC
NA many TRBJ2-5 TRBV12-3/TRBV12-4 CASSLGIQETQYF TGTGCCAGCAGTTTAGGGATCCAAGAGACCCAGTACTTC
NA few TRBJ1-2 TRBV6-5 CASSYRSRKGGYTF TGTGCCAGCAGTTACAGATCCAGGAAAGGTGGCTACACCTTC
NA NA TRBJ1-2 TRBV15 CATSREGFYGYTF TGTGCCACCAGCAGGGAGGGGTTCTATGGCTACACCTTC
TRBD1 NA TRBJ1-3 TRBV5-1 CASSNQRTGSGSTIYF TGCGCCAGCAGCAACCAACGGACAGGGAGCGGATCCACCATATATTTT
NA NA TRBJ2-1 TRBV4-2 CASSQEGTPYNEQFF TGTGCCAGCAGCCAAGAGGGAACCCCTTACAATGAGCAGTTCTTC
TRBD1 NA TRBJ1-5 TRBV20-1 CSARDAQGSNQPQHF TGCAGTGCTAGAGATGCACAGGGGAGCAATCAGCCCCAGCATTTT
NA many TRBJ1-1 TRBV3-1 CASSQSWQNTEAFF TGTGCCAGCAGCCAATCCTGGCAGAACACTGAAGCTTTCTTT
NA few TRBJ2-3 TRBV18 CASSRQNTDTQYF TGTGCCAGCTCACGACAGAACACAGATACGCAGTATTTT
NA NA TRBJ1-1 TRBV5-1 CASSPDGFAEAFF TGCGCCAGCAGCCCGGATGGGTTCGCTGAAGCTTTCTTT
TRBD1 NA TRBJ2-1 TRBV11-2 CASRILQGRYNEQFF TGTGCCAGCAGAATACTACAGGGGAGATACAATGAGCAGTTCTTC
NA NA TRBJ1-4 TRBV7-8 CASSKNRSQREKLFF TGTGCCAGCAGCAAAAACAGGTCCCAAAGGGAAAAACTGTTTTTT
NA few TRBJ2-1 TRBV21-1 CASSKAPYNEQFF TGTGCCAGCAGCAAGGCCCCCTACAATGAGCAGTTCTTC
TRBD1 NA TRBJ2-1 TRBV6-6 CASSWDRNNEQFF TGTGCCAGCAGCTGGGACAGAAACAATGAGCAGTTCTTC
NA NA TRBJ1-2 TRBV6-6 CASSYEDMEYGYTF TGTGCCAGCAGTTACGAGGACATGGAGTATGGCTACACCTTC
NA many TRBJ2-2 TRBV4-1 CASSQVAGNTGELFF TGCGCCAGCAGCCAAGTAGCAGGGAACACCGGGGAGCTGTTTTTT
NA few TRBJ1-2 TRBV4-3 CASSQDRAAGSYGYTF TGCGCCAGCAGCCAAGATCGAGCGGCCGGGAGCTATGGCTACACCTTC
TRBD1 NA TRBJ2-2 TRBV3-1 CASSQGTGSTGELFF TGTGCCAGCAGCCAGGGGACAGGGAGCACCGGGGAGCTGTTTTTT
NA few TRBJ2-2 TRBV5-6 CASTTRVRQNTGELFF TGTGCCAGCACGACCAGAGTGCGGCAGAACACCGGGGAGCTGTTTTTT
NA NA TRBJ2-3 TRBV7-9 CASSPGNGARGTDTQYF TGTGCCAGCAGCCCGGGAAACGGGGCGAGGGGCACAGATACGCAGTATTTT
TRBD1 NA TRBJ1-5 TRBV6-6 CASSTPGQGGQPQHF TGTGCCAGCAGTACCCCGGGACAGGGGGGCCAGCCCCAGCATTTT
NA few TRBJ1-2 TRBV7-9 CASSLEGGTYGYTF TGTGCCAGCAGCTTAGAGGGCGGGACTTATGGCTACACCTTC
TRBD2 few TRBJ2-4 TRBV10-2 CASSEYRTRDIQYF TGCGCCAGCAGTGAGTACCGGACTAGAGACATTCAGTACTTC
NA NA TRBJ1-4 TRBV5-1 CASSREANEKLFF TGCGCCAGCAGCAGAGAGGCTAATGAAAAACTGTTTTTT
TRBD1 NA TRBJ1-4 TRBV4-2 CASSQVTGATNEKLFF TGTGCCAGCAGCCAAGTCACAGGGGCAACTAATGAAAAACTGTTTTTT
TRBD1 NA TRBJ1-6 TRBV20-1 CSAGTGLSYNSPLHF TGCAGTGCTGGGACAGGCCTAAGTTATAATTCACCCCTCCACTTT
TRBD1 NA TRBJ2-2 TRBV4-3 CASSQGTPGQGATGELFF TGCGCCAGCAGCCAGGGTACTCCGGGACAGGGGGCGACCGGGGAGCTGTTTTTT
NA few TRBJ1-1 TRBV5-1 CASRDSNTEAFF TGCGCCAGCAGGGACAGTAACACTGAAGCTTTCTTT
NA NA TRBJ1-1 TRBV4-1 CASSQDGRGEAFF TGCGCCAGCAGCCAAGACGGGCGAGGTGAAGCTTTCTTT